Sequencing of this T cell receptor (beta chain) was carried out in a study of OX40 agonist ivuxolimab in advanced cancers. TCRdb's copy holds only in-frame clones and misses some; the assay was immunoSEQ multiplex PCR. The sample shows approximately 58,000 clones, about four fifths of them seen only once. By frequency in the sample, this clone is medium-sized. Its antigen is not identified. The sampling schedule covered blood at baseline, cycle 4 day 1, and cycle 7 day 1. Germline V gene sequence: CDR1 SGHAT, CDR2 FQNNGV. Deletions cut 5 bases from V and 2 bases from J, with 7 bases between. CDR3 length: 13 amino acids. Study results and limitations: At 0.1 to 3.0 mg/kg and by week 6, clonal expansion occurred in CD4+ and CD8+ blood T cells. In CD8+ T cells, expanded clones were on average more numerous than in CD4+.

This chain links TRBV11-2 with TRBJ2-1; D is undetermined. This receptor was obtained from an adult with an advanced solid tumor such as melanoma, head and neck, liver or kidney cancer. Sequenced material: CD4+ or CD8+ T cells sorted from blood, taken in a trial of the OX40 agonist ivuxolimab. The CDR3 DNA sequence: TGTGCCAGCAGCCCTGACACCTACAATGAGCAGTTCTTC. Translating gives CASSPDTYNEQFF.